These 17 T cell receptor beta chains were all obtained from the same sample, sequenced in a study of CD8+ T cells in alopecia areata. Sequencing relied on a cDNA template that was reverse transcribed from extracted RNA. Libraries were prepared by immunoSEQ multiplex PCR; TCRdb keeps only in-frame clonotypes and omits some of them. The table lists roughly 75,000 clones, 60% of them singletons. The sequences come from CD8+ T cells sorted from blood, collected at week 0. These receptors originate from a human donor with alopecia areata.

V gene TRBV9 combines with J gene TRBJ1-1; 7 bases are shared with TRBD1. The germline V gene has CDR1 SGDLS and CDR2 YYNGEE. The V segment lost 2 bases and the J segment 7 bases; nucleotides outside the gene matches: 8. This CDR3 has 14 amino acids. CDR3 sequence: CASSVVTGANEAFF. DNA for the CDR3: TGTGCCAGCAGCGTGGTAACAGGGGCGAATGAAGCTTTCTTT.

The rearrangement links TRBV9 to TRBJ2-2, with 8 positions matching TRBD2. The trim removed 0 bases at V and 6 bases at J, leaving 4 bases unmatched. From germline, CDR1 is SGDLS and CDR2 YYNGEE. The CDR3 has 15 amino acids. CDR3 protein: CASSVGSGRAGELFF. For the CDR3, the DNA is TGTGCCAGCAGCGTAGGGAGCGGGAGAGCCGGGGAGCTGTTTTTT.

With respect to this clone: This may stem from a read error, because a much larger clone lies one nucleotide away. Other DNA sequences from this sample encode an identical CDR3 as well. The chain has TRBV5-4 and TRBJ2-7; D is undetermined. V was clipped by 4 bases and J by 4 bases, with 9 bases between them. Per the germline V gene, CDR1 is SGHNT and CDR2 is YYREEE (reference sequence). This CDR3 has 12 residues. The CDR3 spells CASSQDSYEQYF. The CDR3 region has the DNA TGTGCCAGCAGCCAAGATAGTTACGAGCAGTACTTC.

J is TRBJ2-5 and V is TRBV10-3; D remains ambiguous. This CDR3 is built from 13 residues. Germline loops: CDR1 ENHRY, CDR2 SYGVKD. The V and J ends lost 4 bases and 4 bases respectively, with 10 bases between them. CDR3 residues: CAISGRSTETQYF. CDR3 nucleotides: TGTGCCATCAGTGGCCGGAGTACAGAGACCCAGTACTTC.

The chain joins TRBV29-1 to TRBJ2-1, with TRBD2 matching over 13 bases. The CDR3 is made up of 17 amino acids. The V gene's germline CDR1 is SQVTM and CDR2 ANQGSEA. J lost 1 base, V lost 7 bases, and 10 bases had no gene match. The CDR3 region is CSAQGLAGARSYNEQFF. The CDR3, as DNA: TGCAGCGCCCAAGGACTAGCGGGAGCACGGTCCTACAATGAGCAGTTCTTC.

The chain is built from TRBV30 and TRBJ2-1; maybe TRBD1 (5 bases). V lost 3 bases and J 5 bases, leaving 11 bases between the germline ends. This CDR3 contains 13 residues. Looked up from germline, CDR1 is GTSNPN and CDR2 is SVGIG (reference sequence). The CDR3 DNA is TGTGCCTGGAGAGCAGGGCAACACAATGAGCAGTTCTTC. It yields the protein CAWRAGQHNEQFF.

This clone has only one observation. For the CDR3, the DNA is TGTGCCAGCAGCGCCGGAAACACTGAAGCTTTCTTT. Encoded protein: CASSAGNTEAFF. The chain combines TRBV9 with TRBJ1-1; D unresolved. The V gene lost 3 bases and the J gene lost 2 bases, with 5 bases spanning the gap. The germline V gene has CDR1 SGDLS and CDR2 YYNGEE. This CDR3 has 12 residues.

The chain has TRBV28 and TRBJ1-2, with TRBD1 matching 8 bases. After removal of 5 bases from V and 4 bases from J, the junction contained 6 bases not matched to a gene. The CDR3 spans 14 residues. Germline CDR1 reads MDHEN; CDR2 reads SYDVKM. The CDR3, as DNA: TGTGCCAGCAGTCCCGACAGGGGCAGCTATGGCTACACCTTC. Amino acid sequence: CASSPDRGSYGYTF.

This clone was observed a handful of times. The chain combines TRBV11-2 with TRBJ2-2, with D hard to call. The CDR3 is made up of 16 amino acids. From germline, CDR1 is SGHAT and CDR2 FQNNGV. V shed 3 bases and J shed 0 bases, with 11 bases lying between them. CDR3 sequence reads: CASSLYRHSNTGELFF. The CDR3 region has the DNA TGTGCCAGCAGCTTGTATAGACATTCGAACACCGGGGAGCTGTTTTTT.

The chain combines TRBV30 with TRBJ2-7, with a tentative D call TRBD1 (5 bases). Trimming left V 0 bases short and J 7 bases short, with 16 bases between. The CDR3 is 14 amino acids. In germline, CDR1 is GTSNPN, CDR2 SVGIG (reference sequence). The DNA of the CDR3 is TGTGCCTGGAGTGTAAGGGGCGGTTCGGCAGAGCAGTACTTC. Its translation: CAWSVRGGSAEQYF. Full variable domain (missing parts from reference TRBV30 and TRBJ2-7): SQTIHQWPATLVQPVGSPLSLECTVEGTSNPNLYWYRQAAGRGLQLLFYSVGIGQISSEVPQNLSASRPQDRQFILSSKKLLLSDSGFYLCAWSVRGGSAEQYFGPGTRLTVT.

This clone appeared once. CDR3 sequence (DNA): TGCGCCAGCAGCAGGACAGGGACCTCCGGGGAGCTGTTTTTT. Protein sequence: CASSRTGTSGELFF. The chain carries TRBV5-1 and TRBJ2-2; 8 nucleotides agree with TRBD1. Germline CDR1 is SGHRS and CDR2 is YFSETQ. After removal of 4 bases from V and 6 bases from J, the junction contained 5 bases not matched to a gene. This CDR3 contains 14 residues.

The J gene is TRBJ2-7, the V gene TRBV30; 10 nucleotides align to TRBD2. Germline-derived CDR1 and CDR2 are GTSNPN and SVGIG (reference sequence). The CDR3 spans 17 residues. The V gene end was trimmed by 0 bases and the J gene end by 6 bases; junction bases not matched to a gene: 14. CDR3 sequence reads: CAWSVHGGQLAGSEQYF. The CDR3 bases are TGTGCCTGGAGTGTACATGGAGGTCAACTAGCGGGAAGCGAGCAGTACTTC.

The chain uses TRBV29-1 and TRBJ2-7; D remains ambiguous. The V gene's germline CDR1 is SQVTM and CDR2 ANQGSEA. The V and J ends lost 4 bases and 2 bases respectively, with 12 bases between them. The CDR3 has 13 amino acids. In nucleotides, the CDR3 is TGCAGCGTTGTCGAGAAAATAACCTACGAGCAGTACTTC. Translation: CSVVEKITYEQYF.

This clone was seen a few times. The chain links TRBV4-3 to TRBJ2-7, with D perhaps matching TRBD1 or TRBD2 (6 bases each). V lost 0 bases and J lost 1, with 10 bases in between. From germline, CDR1 is LGHNA and CDR2 YSLEER. The CDR3 consists of 15 residues. CDR3 in DNA: TGCGCCAGCAGCCAAGAGGGGGGCAGTTCCTACGAGCAGTACTTC. The encoded protein is CASSQEGGSSYEQYF.

The genes are TRBV5-1 and TRBJ1-2, with D tentatively TRBD1 (5 bases). This CDR3 contains 14 residues. Germline values: CDR1 SGHRS, CDR2 YFSETQ. Trimming took off 0 bases at V and 2 bases at J, with 8 bases between the two ends. The CDR3 bases are TGCGCCAGCAGCTTGGGGGACGGGAACTATGGCTACACCTTC. It encodes CASSLGDGNYGYTF.

This clone came up once. The rearrangement uses TRBV2 and TRBJ2-1, with D perhaps TRBD1 (6 bases). CDR3 length: 19 residues. The ends were cut back, 3 bases at V and 0 bases at J, with 21 bases in the middle. Germline loops: CDR1 SNHLY, CDR2 FYNNEI. The CDR3 region has the DNA TGTGCCAGCAGTGACACTTTTCGAGCGAGAGGGGGCTCCTACAATGAGCAGTTCTTC. This sequence encodes CASSDTFRARGGSYNEQFF.

This clone was picked up one time. The chain uses TRBV7-9 and TRBJ2-5; no clear D. CDR1 and CDR2 from the germline V gene are SEHNR and FQNEAQ (reference sequence). The CDR3 loop spans 10 amino acids. Trimming stripped 6 bases from V and 4 bases from J, with 3 bases between. The CDR3 DNA reads as TGTGCCAGCAGTGGAGAGACCCAGTACTTC. As protein: CASSGETQYF.